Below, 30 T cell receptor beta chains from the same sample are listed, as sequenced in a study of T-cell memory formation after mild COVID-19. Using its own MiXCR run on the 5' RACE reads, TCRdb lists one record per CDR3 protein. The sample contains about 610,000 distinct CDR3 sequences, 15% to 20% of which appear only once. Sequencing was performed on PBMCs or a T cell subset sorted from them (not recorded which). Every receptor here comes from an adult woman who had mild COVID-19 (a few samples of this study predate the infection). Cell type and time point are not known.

CDR3 sequence reads: CASSPLDREATEAFF. CDR3 coding DNA: TGTGCCAGCTCACCACTGGACAGGGAGGCCACTGAAGCTTTCTTT. The V and J genes are TRBV18 and TRBJ1-1, with 8 nucleotides matching TRBD1. V dropped 1 base and J dropped 4; count of bases not matched to a gene: 5. The CDR3 sequence is 15 residues long. From germline, CDR1 is KGHSH and CDR2 LQKENI.

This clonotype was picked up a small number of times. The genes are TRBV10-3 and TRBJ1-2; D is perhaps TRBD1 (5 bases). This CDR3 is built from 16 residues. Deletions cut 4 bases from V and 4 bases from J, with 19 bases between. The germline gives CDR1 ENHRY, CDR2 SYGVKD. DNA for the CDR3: TGTGCCATCAGTGGGGGGGAGAACAGATCCATCTATGGCTACACCTTC. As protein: CAISGGENRSIYGYTF.

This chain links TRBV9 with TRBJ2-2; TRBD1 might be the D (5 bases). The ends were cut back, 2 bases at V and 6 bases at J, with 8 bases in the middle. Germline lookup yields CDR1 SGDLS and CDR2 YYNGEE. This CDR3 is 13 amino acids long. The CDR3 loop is CASSVEGAGELFF. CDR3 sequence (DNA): TGTGCCAGCAGCGTGGAAGGGGCCGGGGAGCTGTTTTTT. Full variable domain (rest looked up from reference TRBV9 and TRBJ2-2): DSGVTQTPKHLITATGQRVTLRCSPRSGDLSVYWYQQSLDQGLQFLIQYYNGEERAKGNILERFSAQQFPDLHSELNLSSLELGDSALYFCASSVEGAGELFFGEGSRLTVL.

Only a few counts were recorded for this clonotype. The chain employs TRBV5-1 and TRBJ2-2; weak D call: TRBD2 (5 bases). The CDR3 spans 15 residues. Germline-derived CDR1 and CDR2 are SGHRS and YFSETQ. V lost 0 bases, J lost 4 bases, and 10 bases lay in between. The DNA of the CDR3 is TGCGCCAGCAGCTTGGGGGAGTCGAGCACCGGGGAGCTGTTTTTT. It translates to CASSLGESSTGELFF.

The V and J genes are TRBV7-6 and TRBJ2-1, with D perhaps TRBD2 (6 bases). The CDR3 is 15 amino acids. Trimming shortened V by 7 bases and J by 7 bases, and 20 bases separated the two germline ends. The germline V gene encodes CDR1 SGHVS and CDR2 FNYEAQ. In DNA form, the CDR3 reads TGTGCCAGCATCGGAGGGTTAGACGTAAGGAATGAGCAGTTCTTC. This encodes CASIGGLDVRNEQFF.

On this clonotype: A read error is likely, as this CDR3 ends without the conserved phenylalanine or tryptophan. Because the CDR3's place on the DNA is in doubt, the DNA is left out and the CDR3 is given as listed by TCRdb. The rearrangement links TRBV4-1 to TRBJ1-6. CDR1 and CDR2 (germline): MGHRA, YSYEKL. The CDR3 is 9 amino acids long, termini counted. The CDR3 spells CASSQVISD.

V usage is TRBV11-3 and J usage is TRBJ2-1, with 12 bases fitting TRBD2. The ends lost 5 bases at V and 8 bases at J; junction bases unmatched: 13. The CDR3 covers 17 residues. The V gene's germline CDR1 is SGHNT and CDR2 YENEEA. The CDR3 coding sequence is TGTGCCAGCAGCGTTCACCTAGCGGGAGGGCCGTTCGATGAGCAGTTCTTC. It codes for CASSVHLAGGPFDEQFF.

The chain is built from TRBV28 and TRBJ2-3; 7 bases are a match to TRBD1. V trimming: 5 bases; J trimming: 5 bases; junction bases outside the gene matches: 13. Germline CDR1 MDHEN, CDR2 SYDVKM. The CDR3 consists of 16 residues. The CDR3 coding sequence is TGTGCCAGCAGTCCAATTATGGGACAGTGGGGAGATACGCAGTATTTT. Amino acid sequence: CASSPIMGQWGDTQYF.

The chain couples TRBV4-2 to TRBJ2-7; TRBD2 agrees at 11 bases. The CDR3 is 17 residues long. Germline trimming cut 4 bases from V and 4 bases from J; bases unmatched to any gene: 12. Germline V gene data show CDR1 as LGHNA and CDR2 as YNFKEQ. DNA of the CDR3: TGTGCCAGCAGCCTCATGGTGGGGACTAGCGGCCAATACGAGCAGTACTTC. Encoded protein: CASSLMVGTSGQYEQYF.

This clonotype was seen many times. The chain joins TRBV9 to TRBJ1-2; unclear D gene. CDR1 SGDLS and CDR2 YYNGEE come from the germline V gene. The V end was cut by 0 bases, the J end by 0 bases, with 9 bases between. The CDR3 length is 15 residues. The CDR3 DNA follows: TGTGCCAGCAGCGTAGGGGTCGGCTCTAACTATGGCTACACCTTC. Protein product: CASSVGVGSNYGYTF.

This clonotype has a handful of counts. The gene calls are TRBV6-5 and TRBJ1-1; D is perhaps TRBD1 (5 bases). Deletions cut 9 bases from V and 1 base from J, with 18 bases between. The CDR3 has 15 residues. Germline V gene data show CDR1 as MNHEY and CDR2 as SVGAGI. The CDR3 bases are TGTGCCAGTAAGTTACGGGGGGGTAGGAACACTGAAGCTTTCTTT. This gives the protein CASKLRGGRNTEAFF.

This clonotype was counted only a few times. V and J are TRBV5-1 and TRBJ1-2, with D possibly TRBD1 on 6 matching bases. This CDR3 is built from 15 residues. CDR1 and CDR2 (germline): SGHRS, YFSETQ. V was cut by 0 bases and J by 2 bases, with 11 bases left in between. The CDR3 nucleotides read TGCGCCAGCAGCTTGGCTTCCCAGGGGAACTATGGCTACACCTTC. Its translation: CASSLASQGNYGYTF.

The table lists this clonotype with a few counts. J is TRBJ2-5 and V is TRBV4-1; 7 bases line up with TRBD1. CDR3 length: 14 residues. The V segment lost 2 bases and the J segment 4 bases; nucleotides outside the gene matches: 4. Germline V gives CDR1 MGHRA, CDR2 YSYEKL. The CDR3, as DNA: TGCGCCAGCAGCCAACACAGGGGCAGAGAGACCCAGTACTTC. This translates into CASSQHRGRETQYF.

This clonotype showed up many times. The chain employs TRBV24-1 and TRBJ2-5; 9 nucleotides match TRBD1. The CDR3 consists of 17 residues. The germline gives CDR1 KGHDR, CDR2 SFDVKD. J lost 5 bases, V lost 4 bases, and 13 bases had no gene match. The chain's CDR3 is CATSEPGGGTGLETQYF. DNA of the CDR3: TGTGCCACCAGTGAGCCGGGGGGCGGGACAGGGTTGGAGACCCAGTACTTC.

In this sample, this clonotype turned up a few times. The CDR3 DNA is TGCGCCAGCAGTTCCTCTAGAGGGGAGGGAGAGACCCAGTACTTC. It yields the protein CASSSSRGEGETQYF. V and J are TRBV5-1 and TRBJ2-5; 7 bases agree with TRBD2. There are 15 residues in the CDR3. Germline lookup yields CDR1 SGHRS and CDR2 YFSETQ. V dropped 5 bases and J dropped 4; count of bases not matched to a gene: 11.

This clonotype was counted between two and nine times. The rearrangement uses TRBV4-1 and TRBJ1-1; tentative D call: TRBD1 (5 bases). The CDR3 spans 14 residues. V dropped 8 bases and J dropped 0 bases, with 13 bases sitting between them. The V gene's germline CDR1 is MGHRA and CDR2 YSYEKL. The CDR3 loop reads CASRSTAMNTEAFF. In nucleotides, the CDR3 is TGCGCCAGCCGCTCGACAGCGATGAACACTGAAGCTTTCTTT.

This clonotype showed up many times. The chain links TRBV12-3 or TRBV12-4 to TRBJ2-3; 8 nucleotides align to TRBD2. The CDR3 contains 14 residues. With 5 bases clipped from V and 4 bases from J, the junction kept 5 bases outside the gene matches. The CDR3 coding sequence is TGTGCCAGCAGTGTGGGAGCGGGGGCAGATACGCAGTATTTT. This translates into CASSVGAGADTQYF.

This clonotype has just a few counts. In DNA form, the CDR3 reads TGTGCCATCAGTGAGTCGATTGGGGGGAACACTGAAGCTTTCTTT. It specifies CAISESIGGNTEAFF. The chain employs TRBV10-3 and TRBJ1-1, with a tentative D call TRBD1 (5 bases). The CDR3 has 15 amino acids. Trimming left V 0 bases short and J 1 base short, with 9 bases between. Germline V gene data show CDR1 as ENHRY and CDR2 as SYGVKD.

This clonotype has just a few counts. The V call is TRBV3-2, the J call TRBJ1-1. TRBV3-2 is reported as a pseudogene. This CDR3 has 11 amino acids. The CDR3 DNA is TGTGCCAGCAGCCAGAGGCCCGAAGCTTTCTTT. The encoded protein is CASSQRPEAFF.

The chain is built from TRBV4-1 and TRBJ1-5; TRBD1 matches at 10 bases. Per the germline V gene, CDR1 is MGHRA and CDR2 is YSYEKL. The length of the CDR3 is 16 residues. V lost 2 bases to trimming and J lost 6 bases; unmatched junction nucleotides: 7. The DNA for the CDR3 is TGCGCCAGCAGCCAATACGCCGGGACAGGGGTTCAGCCCCAGCATTTT. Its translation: CASSQYAGTGVQPQHF.

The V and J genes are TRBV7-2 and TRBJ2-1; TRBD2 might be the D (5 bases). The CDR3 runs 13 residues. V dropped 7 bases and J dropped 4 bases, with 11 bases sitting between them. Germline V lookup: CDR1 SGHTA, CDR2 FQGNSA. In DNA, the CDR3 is TGTGCCAGCACCACGGACTTTTACAATGAGCAGTTCTTC. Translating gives CASTTDFYNEQFF.

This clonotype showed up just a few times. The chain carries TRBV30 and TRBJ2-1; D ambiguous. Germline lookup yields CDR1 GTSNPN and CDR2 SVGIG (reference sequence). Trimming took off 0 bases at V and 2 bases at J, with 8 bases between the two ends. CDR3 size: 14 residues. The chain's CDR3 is CAWSVLRTYNEQFF. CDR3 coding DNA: TGTGCCTGGAGTGTCCTAAGGACCTACAATGAGCAGTTCTTC.

CDR3 nucleotides: TGTGCCAGCAGTCCCTGGGCTAGCGACTACAATGAGCAGTTCTTC. Amino acid sequence: CASSPWASDYNEQFF. The genes are TRBV6-5 and TRBJ2-1; tentative D call: TRBD2 (6 bases). Germline V gene lookup returns CDR1 MNHEY and CDR2 SVGAGI. There are 15 residues in the CDR3. V lost 5 bases, J lost 3 bases, and 14 bases lay in between.

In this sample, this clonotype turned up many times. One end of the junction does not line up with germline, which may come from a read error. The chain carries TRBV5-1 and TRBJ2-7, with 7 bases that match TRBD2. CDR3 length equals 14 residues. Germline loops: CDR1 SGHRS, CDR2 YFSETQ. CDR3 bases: TGTGCCAGCAGCTTAGGCGGGAGCTCCTACGAGCAGTACTTC. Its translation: CASSLGGSSYEQYF.

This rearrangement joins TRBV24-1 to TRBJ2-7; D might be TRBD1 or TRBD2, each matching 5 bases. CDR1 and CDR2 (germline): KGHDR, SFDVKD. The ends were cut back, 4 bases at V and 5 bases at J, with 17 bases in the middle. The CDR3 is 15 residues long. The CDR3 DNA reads TGTGCCACCAGTGACTCGGACGGGACGGGCGACGAGCAGTACTTC. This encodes CATSDSDGTGDEQYF.

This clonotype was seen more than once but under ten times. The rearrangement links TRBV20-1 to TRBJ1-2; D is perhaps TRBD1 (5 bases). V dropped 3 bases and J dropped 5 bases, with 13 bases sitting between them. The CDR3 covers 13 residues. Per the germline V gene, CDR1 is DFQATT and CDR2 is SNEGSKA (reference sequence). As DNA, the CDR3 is TGCAGTGCTAGGGGTCAGGGTGGGTATGGCTACACCTTC. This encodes CSARGQGGYGYTF.

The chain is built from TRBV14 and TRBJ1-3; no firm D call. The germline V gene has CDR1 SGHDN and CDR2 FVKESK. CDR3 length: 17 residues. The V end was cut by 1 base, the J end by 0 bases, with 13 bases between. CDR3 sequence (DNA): TGTGCCAGCAGCCAAGTGAAGGGCGAGAGCTCTGGAAACACCATATATTTT. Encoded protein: CASSQVKGESSGNTIYF.

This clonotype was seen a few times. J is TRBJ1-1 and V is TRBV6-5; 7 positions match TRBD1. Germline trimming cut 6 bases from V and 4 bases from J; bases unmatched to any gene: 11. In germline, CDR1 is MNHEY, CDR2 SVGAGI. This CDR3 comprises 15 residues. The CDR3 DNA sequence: TGTGCCAGCAGCCACCGTAAGGGGGCGAGCACTGAAGCTTTCTTT. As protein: CASSHRKGASTEAFF.

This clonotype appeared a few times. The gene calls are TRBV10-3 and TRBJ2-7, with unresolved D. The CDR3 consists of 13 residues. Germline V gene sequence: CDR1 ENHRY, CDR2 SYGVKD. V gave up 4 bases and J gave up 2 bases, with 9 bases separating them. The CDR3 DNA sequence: TGTGCCATCAGTGCCGGGTCCGCCTACGAGCAGTACTTC. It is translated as CAISAGSAYEQYF.

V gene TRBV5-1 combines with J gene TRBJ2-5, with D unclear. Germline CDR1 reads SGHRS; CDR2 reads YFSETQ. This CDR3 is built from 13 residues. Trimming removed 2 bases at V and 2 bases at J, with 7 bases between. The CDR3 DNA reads TGCGCCAGCAGCTTAGGCTGTCAAGAGACCCAGTACTTC. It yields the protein CASSLGCQETQYF.